This entry features one T cell receptor (beta chain) sequence. Sequencing used immunoSEQ multiplex PCR; TCRdb keeps in-frame clones, though not all of them. This table holds 180,000 or so clones, around 80% found once. The data derive from a study of blood T cell repertoires in COVID-19. Germline CDR1 and CDR2: LNHDA and SQIVND (reference sequence). V was trimmed by 4 bases and J by 3 bases, leaving 13 bases between them. The CDR3 is 15 residues long. J is TRBJ1-3 and V is TRBV19; D is undetermined. The receptor was isolated from a man between 50 and 59 years old who had recovered from COVID-19. The sample comprised peripheral blood. CDR3 coding DNA: TGTGCCAGTAGTAACAAAGCGGAAGATGGAAACACCATATATTTT. Its protein is CASSNKAEDGNTIYF.